The rows below give T cell receptor beta chains drawn from one sample of a study of cytomegalovirus exposure and HLA in healthy donors. Using immunoSEQ multiplex PCR, the repertoire was profiled, and TCRdb retains in-frame clones only, with some absent. The table lists fewer than 200,000 clones, over 70% of them singletons. Sequencing was done on a sample of PBMCs. Every receptor here comes from a male donor in good health and CMV-seropositive. Each CDR3 is given with its conserved first and last residue. Fields, in order: CDR3 DNA, CDR3 protein, D gene, V gene, J gene, clone size. A D gene is named only where the DNA matches it firmly. Part of the rows lack a size; the others show once, few, many or a class for expanded clones.

TGTGCCAGCACCCGAGAGAGGTCCGGGGAGCTGTTTTTT	CASTRERSGELFF	NA	TRBV13	TRBJ2-2	NA
TGTGCCAGCAGCCTACAGGGGGCTGGAAACACCATATATTTT	CASSLQGAGNTIYF	TRBD1	TRBV5-4	TRBJ1-3	few
TGTGCCAGCAGCCCAGGGGGCACCTATGGCTACACCTTC	CASSPGGTYGYTF	TRBD1	TRBV7-3	TRBJ1-2	NA
TGTGCCAGCAGCCGATGGGGCGTTGAAAAACTGTTTTTT	CASSRWGVEKLFF	NA	TRBV5-4	TRBJ1-4	few
TGTGCCAGCAGCTTCTGGACAGGCCACCCCAAGCCCCAGCATTTT	CASSFWTGHPKPQHF	TRBD1	TRBV5-6	TRBJ1-5	NA
TGTGCCATCAGTGATGGTCAGGTCCGGGGAACCCAGTACTTC	CAISDGQVRGTQYF	NA	TRBV10-3	TRBJ2-5	NA
TGTGCCAGCAGCCCGACTAGCGGGGGGCCAGATACGCAGTATTTT	CASSPTSGGPDTQYF	TRBD2	TRBV4-2	TRBJ2-3	NA
TGTGCCAGCAGTTACTCAGGGGCGTACCCCACTGAAGCTTTCTTT	CASSYSGAYPTEAFF	NA	TRBV6-5	TRBJ1-1	few
TGTGCCTGGAGGGGAGAGACGTCACCCCTCCACTTT	CAWRGETSPLHF	NA	TRBV30	TRBJ1-6	few
TGTGCCAGCAGCTTAAGCGGGGGGGCCCCCGATACGCAGTATTTT	CASSLSGGAPDTQYF	TRBD2	TRBV11-2	TRBJ2-3	NA
TGTGCCAGCAGTCATGGACAGGGGAACACTGAAGCTTTCTTT	CASSHGQGNTEAFF	TRBD1	TRBV6-5	TRBJ1-1	NA
TGTGCCAGTAGTATAGGGCAAGGGAGCACTGAAGCTTTCTTT	CASSIGQGSTEAFF	NA	TRBV19	TRBJ1-1	NA
TGCGCCAGCAGCCAAGCACAGGGATATGGCTACACCTTC	CASSQAQGYGYTF	NA	TRBV4-1	TRBJ1-2	few
TGTGCCTGGAGTGGGACTGACCCGAATCAGCCCCAGCATTTT	CAWSGTDPNQPQHF	NA	TRBV30	TRBJ1-5	NA
TGTGCCACCAGCAGAGATTGGAAGCGGGGGCTTCAAGAGACCCAGTACTTC	CATSRDWKRGLQETQYF	TRBD2	TRBV15	TRBJ2-5	NA
TGTGCCAGCAGGCTTAGCGGGGGGTATTTAGATGAGCAGTTCTTC	CASRLSGGYLDEQFF	TRBD2	TRBV6-5	TRBJ2-1	once
TGTGCCAGCAGCTTGGTGGGGGGTGGGCGGGCCAAAGAGACCCAGTACTTC	CASSLVGGGRAKETQYF	NA	TRBV5-4	TRBJ2-5	NA
TGTGCCTGGACCCATGGGACAGGGGTAGCCTACGAGCAGTACTTC	CAWTHGTGVAYEQYF	TRBD1	TRBV30	TRBJ2-7	once
TGTGCCAGCAGCTCTGGGACAGGGCTTAGAGAGACCCAGTACTTC	CASSSGTGLRETQYF	TRBD1	TRBV13	TRBJ2-5	NA
TGTGCCAGCAGTTCCGGACTTAACCTACGAGAGCAGTACTTC	CASSSGLNLREQYF	NA	TRBV27	TRBJ2-7	NA
TGTGCCAGTAGTATTGTCAGTGACCAAGAGACCCAGTACTTC	CASSIVSDQETQYF	NA	TRBV19	TRBJ2-5	few
TGTGCCAGCAGCGTGCTAGCGGGGGGGGCCCAGGATACGCAGTATTTT	CASSVLAGGAQDTQYF	TRBD2	TRBV9	TRBJ2-3	NA
TGTGCCAGCAGCCCTCGGGACTACGAGCAGTACTTC	CASSPRDYEQYF	NA	TRBV7-3	TRBJ2-7	NA
TGCGCCAGCAGTGAGTCGAGGGAGGAGGAGACCCAGTACTTC	CASSESREEETQYF	NA	TRBV10-1	TRBJ2-5	NA
TGTGCCAGCTCCCGCGGACAGGATGCTTACAATGAGCAGTTCTTC	CASSRGQDAYNEQFF	TRBD1	TRBV18	TRBJ2-1	NA
TGTGCCAGCAGCCTCCTAGCGGGGGGATTTGGGGGGCAGTTCTTC	CASSLLAGGFGGQFF	TRBD2	TRBV5-6	TRBJ2-1	once
TGTGCCAGCAGCTTAGATCCAGGGGCGAGGGGAGCCCAGTACTTC	CASSLDPGARGAQYF	NA	TRBV11-1	TRBJ2-5	few
TGTGCCAGCAGCTTGGGACAGGGGTTCACTGAAGCTTTCTTT	CASSLGQGFTEAFF	TRBD1	TRBV5-4	TRBJ1-1	NA
TGTGCCAGCAGTTTGTGGACAGCTTCCTCTAGCACAGATACGCAGTATTTT	CASSLWTASSSTDTQYF	NA	TRBV28	TRBJ2-3	NA
TGCGCCAGCAGTCAATGGACAGTCTCCCGTGAAAAACTGTTTTTT	CASSQWTVSREKLFF	NA	TRBV23-1	TRBJ1-4	few
TGTGCCTGGAGCCTCCTTATTCCGGGACAGTATAATTCACCCCTCCACTTT	CAWSLLIPGQYNSPLHF	TRBD1	TRBV30	TRBJ1-6	NA
TGTGCCAGCAGCTTAGGGGACAGGGGGCTAACTAATGAAAAACTGTTTTTT	CASSLGDRGLTNEKLFF	TRBD1	TRBV7-2	TRBJ1-4	NA
TGTGCCTGGAGTGCAACCGCTTGGACAGCAACTAATGAAAAACTGTTTTTT	CAWSATAWTATNEKLFF	NA	TRBV30	TRBJ1-4	NA
TGTGCCAGCAGCCCCAATTATAGGGGGGAGCAGTACTTC	CASSPNYRGEQYF	NA	TRBV5-8	TRBJ2-7	NA
TGTGCCAGCAGGGGGACAGGGGATTACAAAAACATTCAGTACTTC	CASRGTGDYKNIQYF	TRBD1	TRBV2	TRBJ2-4	NA
TGTGCCTGGAGTGTACGAGGGACAGGGACCGGGGAGCTGTTTTTT	CAWSVRGTGTGELFF	TRBD1	TRBV30	TRBJ2-2	NA
TGCGCCAGCAGCTTCACGGGGACAGGGGTCAATGAGCAGTTCTTC	CASSFTGTGVNEQFF	TRBD1	TRBV5-1	TRBJ2-1	NA
TGTGCCAGCAGCCAAGATCTTAGTTTTAATCAGCCCCAGCATTTT	CASSQDLSFNQPQHF	NA	TRBV4-2	TRBJ1-5	NA
TGTGCCAGCAGCTTCGGGGACTATGGCTACACCTTC	CASSFGDYGYTF	NA	TRBV5-6	TRBJ1-2	NA
TGTGCCAGCAGTTTGGCGGGTACCTACGAGCAGTACTTC	CASSLAGTYEQYF	NA	TRBV27	TRBJ2-7	NA
TGTGCCAGCAGCTCGCTCAGAAAGAATGAAAAACTGTTTTTT	CASSSLRKNEKLFF	NA	TRBV7-2	TRBJ1-4	few
TGTGCCAGCAGTACCCCGGCAGGGTGTTACAATCAGCCCCAGCATTTT	CASSTPAGCYNQPQHF	NA	TRBV6-4	TRBJ1-5	NA
TGCAGCGCCGAAGGGGCAATGAACACTGAAGCTTTCTTT	CSAEGAMNTEAFF	NA	TRBV29-1	TRBJ1-1	NA
TGCAGCGTTGATCGATCGAAGGAGACTAACTATGGCTACACCTTC	CSVDRSKETNYGYTF	NA	TRBV29-1	TRBJ1-2	NA
TGTGCCAGCAGCCCCCAACCCAGGGGTCTCTCGGGACCCCTCCACTTT	CASSPQPRGLSGPLHF	NA	TRBV7-6	TRBJ1-6	NA
TGCGCCAGCAGCACCAGGGATACCGGGGAGCTGTTTTTT	CASSTRDTGELFF	NA	TRBV5-1	TRBJ2-2	once
TGTGCCAGCAGCGAGGGGGACTATGGCTACACCTTC	CASSEGDYGYTF	NA	TRBV5-4	TRBJ1-2	NA
TGTGCCAGCACGGGACTAGCGGGACGTTACAATGAGCAGTTCTTC	CASTGLAGRYNEQFF	TRBD2	TRBV14	TRBJ2-1	NA
TGTGCCAGCAGCCCTTTGGGGGGGGACACAGATACGCAGTATTTT	CASSPLGGDTDTQYF	TRBD2	TRBV9	TRBJ2-3	NA
TGTGCCAGCGGATCCCTTGGGGGAGGTAGAAACACCATATATTTT	CASGSLGGGRNTIYF	NA	TRBV27	TRBJ1-3	once
TGTGCCAGCAGCTTGAGGACAGGGGTCGGCTACACCTTC	CASSLRTGVGYTF	TRBD1	TRBV5-4	TRBJ1-2	NA
TGTGCCAGCAGGGTTGGGACAGCGAACACTGAAGCTTTCTTT	CASRVGTANTEAFF	TRBD1	TRBV5-4	TRBJ1-1	NA